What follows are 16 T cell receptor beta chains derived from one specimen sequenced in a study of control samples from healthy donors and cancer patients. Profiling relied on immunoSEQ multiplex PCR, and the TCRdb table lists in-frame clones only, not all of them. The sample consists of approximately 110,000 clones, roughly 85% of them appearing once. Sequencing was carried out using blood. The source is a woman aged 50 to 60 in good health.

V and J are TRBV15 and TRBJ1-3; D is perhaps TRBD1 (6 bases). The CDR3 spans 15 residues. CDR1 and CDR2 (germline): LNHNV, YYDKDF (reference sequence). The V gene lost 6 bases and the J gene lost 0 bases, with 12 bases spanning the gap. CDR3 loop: CATSPKGGSGNTIYF. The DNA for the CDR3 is TGTGCCACCAGTCCGAAAGGGGGCTCTGGAAACACCATATATTTT.

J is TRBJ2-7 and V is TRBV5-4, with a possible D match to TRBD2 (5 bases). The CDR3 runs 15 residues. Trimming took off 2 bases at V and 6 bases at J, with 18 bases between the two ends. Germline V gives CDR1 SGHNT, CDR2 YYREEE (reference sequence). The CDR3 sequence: CASSFLHRGNSEQYF. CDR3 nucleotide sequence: TGTGCCAGCAGCTTCCTTCATAGAGGGAACTCCGAGCAGTACTTC.

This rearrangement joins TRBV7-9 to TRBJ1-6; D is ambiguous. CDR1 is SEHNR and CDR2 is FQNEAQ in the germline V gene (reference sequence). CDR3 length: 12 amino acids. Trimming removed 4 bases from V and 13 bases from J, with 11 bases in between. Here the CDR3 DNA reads TGTGCCAGCAGCTCCCCCTCGATGCCCCTCCACTTT. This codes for CASSSPSMPLHF.

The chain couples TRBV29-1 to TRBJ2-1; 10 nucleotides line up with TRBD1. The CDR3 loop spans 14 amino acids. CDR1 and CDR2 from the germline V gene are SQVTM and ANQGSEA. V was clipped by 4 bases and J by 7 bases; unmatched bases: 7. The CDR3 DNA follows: TGCAGCGTTGTTAGGCGGACAGGGGGGAATGAGCAGTTCTTC. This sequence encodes CSVVRRTGGNEQFF.

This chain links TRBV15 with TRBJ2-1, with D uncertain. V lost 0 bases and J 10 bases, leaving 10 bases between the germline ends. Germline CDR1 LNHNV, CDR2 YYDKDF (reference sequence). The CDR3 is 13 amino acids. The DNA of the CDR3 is TGTGCCACCAGCAGAGATCTTGGGCGGGAGCAGTTCTTC. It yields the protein CATSRDLGREQFF.

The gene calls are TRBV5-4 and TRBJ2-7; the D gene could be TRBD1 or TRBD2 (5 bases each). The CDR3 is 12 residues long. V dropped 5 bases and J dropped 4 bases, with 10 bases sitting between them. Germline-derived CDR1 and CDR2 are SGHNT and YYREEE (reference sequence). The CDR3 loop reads CASSHWGYEQYF. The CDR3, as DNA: TGTGCCAGCAGTCATTGGGGGTACGAGCAGTACTTC. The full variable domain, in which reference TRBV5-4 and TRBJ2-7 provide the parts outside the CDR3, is ETGVTQSPTHLIKTRGQQVTLRCSSQSGHNTVSWYQQALGQGPQFIFQYYREEENGRGNFPPRFSGLQFPNYSSELNVNALELDDSALYLCASSHWGYEQYFGPGTRLTVT.

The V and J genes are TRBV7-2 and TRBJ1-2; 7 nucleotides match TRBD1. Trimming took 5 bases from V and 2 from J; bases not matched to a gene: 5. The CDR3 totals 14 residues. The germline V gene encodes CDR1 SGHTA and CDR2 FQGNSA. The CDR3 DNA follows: TGTGCCAGCAGCGCCTTGACAGGGAACTATGGCTACACCTTC. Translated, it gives CASSALTGNYGYTF. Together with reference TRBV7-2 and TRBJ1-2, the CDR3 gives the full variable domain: GAGVSQSPSNKVTEKGKDVELRCDPISGHTALYWYRQSLGQGLEFLIYFQGNSAPDKSGLPSDRFSAERTGGSVSTLTIQRTQQEDSAVYLCASSALTGNYGYTFGSGTRLTVV.

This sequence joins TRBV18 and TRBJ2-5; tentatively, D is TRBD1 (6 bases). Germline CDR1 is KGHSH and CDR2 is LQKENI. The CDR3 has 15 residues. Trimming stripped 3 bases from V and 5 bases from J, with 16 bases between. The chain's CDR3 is CASSPLQGRAETQYF. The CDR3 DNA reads TGTGCCAGCTCACCCCTACAGGGCCGAGCGGAGACCCAGTACTTC.

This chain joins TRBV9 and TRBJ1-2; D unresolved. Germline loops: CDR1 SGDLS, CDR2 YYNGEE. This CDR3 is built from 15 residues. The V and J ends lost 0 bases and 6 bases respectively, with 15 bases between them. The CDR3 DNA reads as TGTGCCAGCAGCGTAGCGACGGTCCCAAGGGATGGCTACACCTTC. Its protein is CASSVATVPRDGYTF.

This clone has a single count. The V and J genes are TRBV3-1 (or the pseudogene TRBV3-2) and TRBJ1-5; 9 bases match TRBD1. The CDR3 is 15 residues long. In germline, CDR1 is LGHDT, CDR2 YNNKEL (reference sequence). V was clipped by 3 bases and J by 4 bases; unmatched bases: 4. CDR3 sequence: CASSQGTGPNQPQHF. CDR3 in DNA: TGTGCCAGCAGCCAGGGGACAGGGCCAAATCAGCCCCAGCATTTT.

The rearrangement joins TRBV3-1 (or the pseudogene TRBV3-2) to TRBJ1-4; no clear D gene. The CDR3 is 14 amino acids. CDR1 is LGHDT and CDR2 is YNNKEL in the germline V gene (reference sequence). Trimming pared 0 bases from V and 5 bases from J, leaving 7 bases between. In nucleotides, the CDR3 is TGTGCCAGCAGCCAAGATTCTGGAAATGAAAAACTGTTTTTT. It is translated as CASSQDSGNEKLFF.

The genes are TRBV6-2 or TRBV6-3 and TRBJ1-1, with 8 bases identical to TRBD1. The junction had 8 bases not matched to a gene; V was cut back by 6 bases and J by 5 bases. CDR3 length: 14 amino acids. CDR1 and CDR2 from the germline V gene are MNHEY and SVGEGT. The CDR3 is CASSWDRRETEAFF. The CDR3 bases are TGTGCCAGCAGCTGGGACAGGAGGGAAACTGAAGCTTTCTTT.

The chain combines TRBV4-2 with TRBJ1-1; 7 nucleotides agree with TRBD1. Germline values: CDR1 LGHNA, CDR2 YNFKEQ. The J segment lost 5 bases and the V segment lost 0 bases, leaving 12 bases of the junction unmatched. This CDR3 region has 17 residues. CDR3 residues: CASSQDRTGPQRTEAFF. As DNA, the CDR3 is TGTGCCAGCAGCCAAGACCGGACAGGTCCACAGAGGACTGAAGCTTTCTTT.

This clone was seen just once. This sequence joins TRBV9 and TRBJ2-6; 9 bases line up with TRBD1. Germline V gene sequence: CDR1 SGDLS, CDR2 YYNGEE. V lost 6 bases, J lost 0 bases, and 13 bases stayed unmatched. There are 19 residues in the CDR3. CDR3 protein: CASTVNRDRDVSGANVLTF. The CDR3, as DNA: TGTGCCAGCACCGTTAACCGGGACAGGGATGTCTCTGGGGCCAACGTCCTGACTTTC.

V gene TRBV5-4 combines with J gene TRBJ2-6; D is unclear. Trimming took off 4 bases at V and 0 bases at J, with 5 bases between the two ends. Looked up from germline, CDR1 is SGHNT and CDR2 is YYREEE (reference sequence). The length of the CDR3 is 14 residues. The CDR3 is CASSPRSGANVLTF. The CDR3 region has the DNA TGTGCCAGCAGCCCCCGCTCTGGGGCCAACGTCCTGACTTTC.

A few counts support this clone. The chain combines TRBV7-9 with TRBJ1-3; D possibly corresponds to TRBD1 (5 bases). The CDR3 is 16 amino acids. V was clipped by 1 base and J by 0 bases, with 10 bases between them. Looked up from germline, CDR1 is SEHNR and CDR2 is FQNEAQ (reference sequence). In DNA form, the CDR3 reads TGTGCCAGCAGCTTAGTATCAGGGACCTCTGGAAACACCATATATTTT. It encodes CASSLVSGTSGNTIYF.